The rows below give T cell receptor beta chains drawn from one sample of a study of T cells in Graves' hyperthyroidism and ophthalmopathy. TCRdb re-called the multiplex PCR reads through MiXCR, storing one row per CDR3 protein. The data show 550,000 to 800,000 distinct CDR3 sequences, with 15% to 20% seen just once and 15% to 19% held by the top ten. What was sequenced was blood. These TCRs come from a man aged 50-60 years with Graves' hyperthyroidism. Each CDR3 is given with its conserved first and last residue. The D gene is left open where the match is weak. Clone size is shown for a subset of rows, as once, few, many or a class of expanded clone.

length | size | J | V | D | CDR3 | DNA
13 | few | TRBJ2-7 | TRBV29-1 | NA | CSASGTSTYEQYF | TGCAGCGCCTCCGGGACTTCGACCTACGAGCAGTACTTC
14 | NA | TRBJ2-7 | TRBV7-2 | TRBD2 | CASSFWAGAYEQYF | TGTGCCAGCAGCTTTTGGGCGGGAGCCTACGAGCAGTACTTC
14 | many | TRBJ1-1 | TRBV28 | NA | CASIPGGLNTEAFF | TGTGCCAGTATACCTGGGGGTCTGAACACTGAAGCTTTCTTT
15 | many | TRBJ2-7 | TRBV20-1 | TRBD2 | CSARDDTSAYYEQYF | TGCAGTGCTAGAGACGATACTAGCGCCTACTACGAGCAGTACTTC
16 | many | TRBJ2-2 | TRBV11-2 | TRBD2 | CASSLWSREYGGELFF | TGTGCCAGCAGCTTATGGTCGCGGGAGTATGGCGGGGAGCTGTTTTTT
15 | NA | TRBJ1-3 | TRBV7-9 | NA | CASSQGASSGNTIYF | TGTGCCAGCAGCCAGGGAGCCAGCTCTGGAAACACCATATATTTT
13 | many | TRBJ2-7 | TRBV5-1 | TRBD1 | CASSDDRGYEQYF | TGCGCCAGCAGCGACGACAGGGGCTACGAGCAGTACTTC
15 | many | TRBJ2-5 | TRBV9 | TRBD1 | CASSDGQAAQETQYF | TGTGCCAGCAGTGACGGACAGGCCGCGCAAGAGACCCAGTACTTC
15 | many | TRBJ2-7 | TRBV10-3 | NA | CAISESTGTAYEQYF | TGTGCCATCAGTGAGTCGACCGGGACCGCCTACGAGCAGTACTTC
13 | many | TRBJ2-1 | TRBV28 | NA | CASSLNAGTEQFF | TGTGCCAGCAGTTTGAACGCCGGGACGGAGCAGTTCTTC
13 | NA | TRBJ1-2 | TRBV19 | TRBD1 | CASSMDRGFGYTF | TGTGCCAGTAGTATGGACAGGGGGTTTGGCTACACCTTC
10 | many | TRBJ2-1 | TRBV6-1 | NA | CASGVYEQFF | TGTGCCAGCGGGGTTTATGAGCAGTTCTTC
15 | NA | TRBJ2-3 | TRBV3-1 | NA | CASSPDYVERDTQYF | TGTGCCAGCAGCCCCGATTACGTTGAGAGAGATACGCAGTATTTT
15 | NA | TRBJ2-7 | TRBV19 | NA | CASSIGRDSSYEQYF | TGTGCCAGTAGTATAGGGCGGGACAGTTCCTACGAGCAGTACTTC
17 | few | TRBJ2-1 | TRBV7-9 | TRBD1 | CASSPPGTGWTYNEQFF | TGTGCCAGCAGCCCCCCCGGGACAGGGTGGACCTACAATGAGCAGTTCTTC
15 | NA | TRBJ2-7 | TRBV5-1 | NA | CASSLQVGVTYEQYF | TGCGCCAGCAGCTTGCAGGTGGGGGTAACCTACGAGCAGTACTTC
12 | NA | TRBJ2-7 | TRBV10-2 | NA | CASSEVGHEQYF | TGCGCCAGCAGTGAGGTTGGTCACGAGCAGTACTTC
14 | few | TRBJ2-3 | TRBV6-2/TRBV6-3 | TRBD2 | CAATGTSITDTQYF | TGTGCCGCTACCGGGACTAGCATTACAGATACGCAGTATTTT
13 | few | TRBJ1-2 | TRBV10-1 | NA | CASSRGLRDGYTF | TGCGCCAGCAGTCGCGGCCTCAGGGATGGCTACACCTTC
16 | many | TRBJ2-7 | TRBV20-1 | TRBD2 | CSASFGLLAKSYEQYF | TGCAGTGCTAGCTTTGGGCTACTAGCGAAATCCTACGAGCAGTACTTC
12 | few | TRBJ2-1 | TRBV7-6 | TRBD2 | CAVRGLADEQFF | TGTGCCGTAAGAGGACTAGCGGATGAGCAGTTCTTC
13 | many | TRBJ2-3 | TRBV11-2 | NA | CASSLLRTDTQYF | TGTGCCAGCAGCTTGCTAAGAACCGATACGCAGTATTTT
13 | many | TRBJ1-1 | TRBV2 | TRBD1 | CASTGQLNTEAFF | TGTGCCAGCACGGGACAGTTGAACACTGAAGCTTTCTTT
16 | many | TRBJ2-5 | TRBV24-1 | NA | CATSDFETDVRETQYF | TGTGCCACCAGTGATTTCGAGACAGATGTACGAGAGACCCAGTACTTC
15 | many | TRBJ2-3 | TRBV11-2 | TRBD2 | CASSTSGGVTDTQYF | TGTGCCAGCAGCACTAGCGGGGGGGTGACAGATACGCAGTATTTT
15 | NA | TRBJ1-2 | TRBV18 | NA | CASSPRGGENYGYTF | TGTGCCAGCTCACCCCGAGGGGGAGAGAACTATGGCTACACCTTC
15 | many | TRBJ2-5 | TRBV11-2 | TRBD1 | CASSLDVGGAETQYF | TGTGCCAGCAGCTTAGATGTAGGGGGCGCAGAGACCCAGTACTTC
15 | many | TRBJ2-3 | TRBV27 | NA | CASSQGLELADTQYF | TGTGCCAGCAGTCAGGGCTTAGAGCTTGCAGATACGCAGTATTTT
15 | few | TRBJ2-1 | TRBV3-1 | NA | CASSQELGPHNEQFF | TGTGCCAGCAGCCAAGAATTGGGACCACACAATGAGCAGTTCTTC
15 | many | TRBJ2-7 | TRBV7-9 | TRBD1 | CASSSPPTGIYEQYF | TGTGCCAGCAGCTCACCCCCGACAGGGATCTACGAGCAGTACTTC
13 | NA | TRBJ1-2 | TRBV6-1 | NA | CASSEEFNYGYTF | TGTGCCAGCAGTGAGGAGTTTAACTATGGCTACACCTTC
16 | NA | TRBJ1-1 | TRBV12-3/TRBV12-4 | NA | CASSPTASTGDTEAFF | TGTGCCAGCAGCCCTACGGCATCGACCGGGGACACTGAAGCTTTCTTT
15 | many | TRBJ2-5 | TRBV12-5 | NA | CASGLTGTPTETQYF | TGTGCTAGTGGTTTGACCGGGACTCCGACTGAGACCCAGTACTTC
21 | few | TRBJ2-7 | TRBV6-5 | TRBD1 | CASRAIPGQGASSGPPYEQYF | TGTGCCAGCAGGGCTATTCCGGGACAGGGGGCTTCCAGCGGGCCCCCCTACGAGCAGTACTTC
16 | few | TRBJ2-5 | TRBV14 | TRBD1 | CASSRGLQGAWETQYF | TGTGCCAGCAGCCGCGGACTCCAGGGGGCTTGGGAGACCCAGTACTTC
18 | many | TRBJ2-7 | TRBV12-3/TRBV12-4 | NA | CASGSHYLGGAAWYEQYF | TGTGCCAGCGGATCCCATTACCTAGGCGGGGCAGCGTGGTACGAGCAGTACTTC